This entry lists 20 T cell receptor beta chains sequenced from one sample in a study of blood T cell repertoires in COVID-19. Method: immunoSEQ multiplex PCR; TCRdb's copy keeps in-frame clones and lacks some. The top ten hold 1.2% of the sample, which has roughly 140,000 clones, approximately 90% seen once. The sample comprised PBMCs or T cells enriched from blood (not recorded which). The receptors derive from a woman aged 30 to 39 with acute COVID-19.

The chain recombines TRBV28 with TRBJ1-2; TRBD1 is a possible D gene (6 bases). Germline loops: CDR1 MDHEN, CDR2 SYDVKM. Trimming took off 6 bases at V and 4 bases at J, with 18 bases between the two ends. The CDR3 has 15 amino acids. CDR3 amino acids: CASRTIQGTRYGYTF. The CDR3 DNA reads as TGTGCCAGCAGAACAATACAGGGAACTCGCTATGGCTACACCTTC.

J is TRBJ2-7 and V is TRBV30; TRBD1 matches at 10 bases. Germline V lookup: CDR1 GTSNPN, CDR2 SVGIG (reference sequence). The length of the CDR3 is 14 residues. V shed 1 base and J 3 bases; nucleotides not matched to a gene: 3. The CDR3 spells CAWSGTGGIYEQYF. CDR3 in DNA: TGTGCCTGGAGTGGGACAGGGGGTATCTACGAGCAGTACTTC.

The chain links TRBV28 to TRBJ1-1; D possibly corresponds to TRBD1 (6 bases). The CDR3 consists of 16 residues. The V end was cut by 5 bases, the J end by 2 bases, with 18 bases between. From germline, CDR1 is MDHEN and CDR2 SYDVKM. Written as DNA, the CDR3 is TGTGCCAGCAGTCCATACCGGGGACAAATTAACACTGAAGCTTTCTTT. Residues: CASSPYRGQINTEAFF.

This clone was counted a few times. The chain joins TRBV6-5 to TRBJ2-1; D is possibly TRBD2 (6 bases). There are 15 residues in the CDR3. The germline V gene has CDR1 MNHEY and CDR2 SVGAGI. V lost 2 bases and J lost 8, with 16 bases in between. The CDR3: CASSYGPVGGDEQFF. CDR3 DNA: TGTGCCAGCAGTTACGGGCCGGTGGGCGGGGATGAGCAGTTCTTC.

CDR3 nucleotides: TGTGCCAGCTCAGAAACAGGGGACGCGACGAATTCACCCCTCCACTTT. It is translated as CASSETGDATNSPLHF. The rearrangement links TRBV18 to TRBJ1-6, with 7 bases aligning to TRBD1. V shed 5 bases and J 7 bases; nucleotides not matched to a gene: 11. CDR3 length: 16 amino acids. Germline V gene sequence: CDR1 KGHSH, CDR2 LQKENI.

The J gene is TRBJ2-1, the V gene TRBV6-1; 11 bases are a match to TRBD1. V was clipped by 4 bases and J by 6 bases; unmatched bases: 8. The CDR3 loop spans 16 amino acids. Germline loops: CDR1 MNHNS, CDR2 SASEGT. CDR3 protein: CASSVRSGTGGNEQFF. DNA of the CDR3: TGTGCCAGCAGTGTAAGATCCGGGACAGGGGGCAATGAGCAGTTCTTC.

CDR3 protein: CASSGSGRGTDTQYF. The CDR3 coding sequence is TGCGCCAGCAGCGGTAGCGGGAGGGGAACAGATACGCAGTATTTT. V and J are TRBV5-1 and TRBJ2-3; 11 nucleotides line up with TRBD2. This CDR3 has 15 residues. Germline CDR1 is SGHRS and CDR2 is YFSETQ. Trimming at V came to 4 bases and at J to 3 bases, leaving 4 bases not matched to a gene. Together with reference TRBV5-1 and TRBJ2-3, the CDR3 gives the full variable domain: KAGVTQTPRYLIKTRGQQVTLSCSPISGHRSVSWYQQTPGQGLQFLFEYFSETQRNKGNFPGRFSGRQFSNSRSEMNVSTLELGDSALYLCASSGSGRGTDTQYFGPGTRLTVL.

Here the CDR3 reads CASSSLMDRGILYEQYF. CDR3 coding DNA: TGTGCCAGCAGCTCTCTAATGGACAGGGGAATACTCTACGAGCAGTACTTC. The gene calls are TRBV7-9 and TRBJ2-7; the match to TRBD1 covers 9 bases. Germline trimming cut 4 bases from V and 3 bases from J; bases unmatched to any gene: 13. Germline CDR1 reads SEHNR; CDR2 reads FQNEAQ (reference sequence). This CDR3 region has 17 residues.

The chain uses TRBV18 and TRBJ1-5; D may be TRBD1 (6 bases). CDR3 size: 14 residues. Germline lookup yields CDR1 KGHSH and CDR2 LQKENI. V shed 5 bases and J shed 2 bases, with 10 bases lying between them. CDR3 loop: CASSSGAGNQPQHF. The CDR3, as DNA: TGTGCCAGCTCATCAGGGGCCGGCAATCAGCCCCAGCATTTT.

This clone has a handful of counts. V is TRBV5-1 and J is TRBJ1-1, with TRBD1 as a possible D gene (6 bases). The CDR3 extends over 14 amino acids. The germline V and J ends were trimmed by 0 bases and 4 bases, with 10 bases remaining between them. The germline V gene has CDR1 SGHRS and CDR2 YFSETQ. This CDR3 reads CASSLAGRGTEAFF. The CDR3 DNA sequence: TGCGCCAGCAGCTTGGCAGGCAGGGGCACTGAAGCTTTCTTT.

The rearrangement links TRBV6-6 to TRBJ1-1, with D possibly TRBD1 on 5 matching bases. Germline V gene lookup returns CDR1 MNHNY and CDR2 SVGAGI (reference sequence). V dropped 6 bases and J dropped 1 base, with 15 bases sitting between them. The CDR3 spans 15 residues. In nucleotides, the CDR3 is TGTGCCAGCAGGAACCAGGGTACACCGAACACTGAAGCTTTCTTT. Protein: CASRNQGTPNTEAFF.

V and J are TRBV5-1 and TRBJ1-1; 10 bases agree with TRBD1. CDR1 and CDR2 (germline): SGHRS, YFSETQ. The CDR3 runs to 18 residues. J gave up 8 bases and V 0 bases, and 16 bases lay outside the gene matches. Here the CDR3 reads CASSLGGMTGGPDKEAFF. CDR3 DNA: TGCGCCAGCAGCTTGGGGGGAATGACAGGGGGCCCCGACAAAGAAGCTTTCTTT.

The chain links TRBV7-2 to TRBJ2-6, with D unresolved. This CDR3 region has 16 residues. Trimming removed 4 bases from V and 0 bases from J, with 10 bases in between. Per the germline V gene, CDR1 is SGHTA and CDR2 is FQGNSA. The CDR3 here is CASSSSRVSGANVLTF. CDR3 DNA sequence: TGTGCCAGCAGCTCCTCCCGGGTCTCTGGGGCCAACGTCCTGACTTTC.

V and J are TRBV5-3 and TRBJ2-6, with D maybe TRBD2 (5 bases). TRBV5-3 is designated an ORF whose function remains uncertain. V lost 2 bases and J lost 0, with 6 bases in between. This CDR3 spans 15 amino acids. The chain's CDR3 is CARSFRGSGANVLTF. The DNA of the CDR3 is TGTGCCAGAAGCTTCCGGGGCTCTGGGGCCAACGTCCTGACTTTC.

The CDR3 is CAWTNRVMNTEAFF. The CDR3 coding sequence is TGTGCCTGGACAAACAGAGTTATGAACACTGAAGCTTTCTTT. This chain links TRBV30 with TRBJ1-1; D is ambiguous. The germline CDR1 and CDR2 sequences are GTSNPN and SVGIG (reference sequence). The CDR3 is made up of 14 amino acids. V lost 4 bases to trimming and J lost 0 bases, with 12 bases between them.

V and J are TRBV23-1 and TRBJ2-5, with 10 bases fitting TRBD2. TRBV23-1 is an ORF for which the function is uncertain. The CDR3 totals 19 residues. With 2 bases clipped from V and 1 base from J, the junction kept 13 bases outside the gene matches. CDR3 protein: CASSQVGWTSGQRQETQYF. The CDR3 nucleotides read TGCGCCAGCAGTCAAGTTGGTTGGACTAGCGGTCAACGCCAAGAGACCCAGTACTTC.

The chain employs TRBV4-3 and TRBJ2-2; D is ambiguous. Between the trimmed V and J ends, which lost 0 bases and 3 bases, there was a span of 5 bases. In germline, CDR1 is LGHNA, CDR2 YSLEER. The CDR3 runs 14 residues. This CDR3 is CASSQEPDTGELFF. CDR3 coding DNA: TGCGCCAGCAGCCAAGAGCCAGACACCGGGGAGCTGTTTTTT.

The V call is TRBV9, the J call TRBJ1-3, with a tentative D call TRBD1 (5 bases). The CDR3 consists of 18 residues. Trimming pared 0 bases from V and 0 bases from J, leaving 16 bases between. CDR1 is SGDLS and CDR2 is YYNGEE in the germline V gene. DNA of the CDR3: TGTGCCAGCAGCGTAGAAAGTGGAGGGGAGCTCTCTGGAAACACCATATATTTT. This sequence encodes CASSVESGGELSGNTIYF.

The genes are TRBV25-1 and TRBJ2-7; D call uncertain. There are 13 residues in the CDR3. The V and J ends lost 7 bases and 3 bases respectively, with 13 bases between them. Germline CDR1 reads MGHDK; CDR2 reads SYGVNS. For the CDR3, the DNA is TGTGCCAGCACAGGTATTTCGGACTACGAGCAGTACTTC. As protein: CASTGISDYEQYF.

The V and J genes are TRBV6-6 and TRBJ1-2; D is uncertain. The CDR3 length is 15 residues. Trimming cost V 2 bases and J 5 bases, with 15 bases left between them. The germline V gene encodes CDR1 MNHNY and CDR2 SVGAGI (reference sequence). CDR3 amino acids: CASSYPTDLGYGYTF. As DNA, the CDR3 is TGTGCCAGCAGTTACCCAACCGACCTCGGGTATGGCTACACCTTC.